This T cell receptor beta chain appears in the sequencing data of a study of graft-versus-host responses after intestinal transplantation. Findings and limits, study-wide: GvH clonotypes were identified within recipient marrow, with a subset emerging first in ileum or blood.

This clone has a single count. The antigen is undetermined. TCRdb keeps only in-frame clones here, not all; method: immunoSEQ multiplex PCR. The sample yields approximately 33,000 clones, roughly four fifths seen once. The V segment lost 8 bases and the J segment 1 base; nucleotides outside the gene matches: 15. The germline V gene encodes CDR1 SGHDN and CDR2 FVKESK. The CDR3 length is 18 residues. This receptor was obtained from a human donor who received an intestinal transplant. The sample here was unstimulated CD8+ T cells sorted from spleen or lymph node cells, taken before intestinal transplant. The chain joins TRBV14 to TRBJ2-1; 9 nucleotides line up with TRBD1. This CDR3 reads CASLPGTGSGISYNEQFF. DNA of the CDR3: TGTGCCAGCCTGCCAGGGACAGGGAGCGGGATATCCTACAATGAGCAGTTCTTC.